The rows below give T cell receptor beta chains drawn from one sample of a study of metastatic and nonmetastatic thyroid tumors. TCRdb reanalyzed the PCR reads with MiXCR. The repertoire holds about 14,000 clones, roughly 3.5% seen once, with around 30% in the top ten. Specimen: tumor tissue. These receptors all come from a female donor with papillary thyroid cancer or a benign thyroid nodule (not recorded which). Some clones in this sample may be carry-over from other donors' samples. Each CDR3 is given with its conserved first and last residue. The D gene is left open where the match is weak. Rows may omit the clone size; those that give it use once, few, many or a size class.

V: TRBV11-2
length: 15
J: TRBJ1-6
size: few
D: NA
CDR3: CASSPQTGSGTPLHF
DNA: TGTGCCAGCAGCCCTCAAACAGGATCAGGAACACCCCTCCACTTT

V: TRBV6-2/TRBV6-3
length: 13
J: TRBJ1-5
size: NA
D: NA
CDR3: CASSQGRGQPQHF
DNA: TGTGCCAGCTCCCAGGGGCGAGGTCAGCCCCAGCATTTT

V: TRBV12-3/TRBV12-4
length: 14
J: TRBJ2-7
size: NA
D: TRBD1
CDR3: CASSLRQGAREQYF
DNA: TGTGCCAGCAGCCTAAGACAGGGGGCGCGCGAGCAGTACTTC

V: TRBV6-1
length: 14
J: TRBJ2-3
size: NA
D: TRBD2
CDR3: CASIPGLAPNTQYF
DNA: TGTGCCAGCATCCCGGGACTAGCTCCCAATACGCAGTATTTT

V: TRBV20-1
length: 15
J: TRBJ2-1
size: NA
D: TRBD2
CDR3: CSARDGTSVYNEQFF
DNA: TGCAGTGCTAGAGATGGGACTAGCGTCTACAATGAGCAGTTCTTC

V: TRBV28
length: 15
J: TRBJ2-2
size: NA
D: NA
CDR3: CASSGRSTNTGELFF
DNA: TGTGCCAGCAGTGGACGATCCACCAACACCGGGGAGCTGTTTTTT

V: TRBV28
length: 14
J: TRBJ2-1
size: few
D: NA
CDR3: CASSYGTSYNEQFF
DNA: TGTGCCAGCAGTTACGGGACAAGTTACAATGAGCAGTTCTTC

V: TRBV6-4
length: 14
J: TRBJ2-3
size: NA
D: NA
CDR3: CASSDGGATDTQYF
DNA: TGTGCCAGCAGTGACGGGGGGGCCACAGATACGCAGTATTTT

V: TRBV28
length: 19
J: TRBJ2-7
size: NA
D: TRBD2
CDR3: CASILGRRHKREGPYEQYF
DNA: TGTGCCAGCATCTTGGGTAGGAGACACAAGCGGGAGGGACCCTACGAGCAGTACTTC

V: TRBV7-9
length: 16
J: TRBJ2-3
size: NA
D: NA
CDR3: CASSSLDGSSTDTQYF
DNA: TGTGCCAGCAGCTCCCTCGACGGTTCTAGCACAGATACGCAGTATTTT

V: TRBV9
length: 15
J: TRBJ2-5
size: NA
D: TRBD2
CDR3: CASSVGLAVQETQYF
DNA: TGTGCCAGCAGCGTGGGACTAGCGGTTCAAGAGACCCAGTACTTC

V: TRBV12-3/TRBV12-4
length: 14
J: TRBJ1-3
size: few
D: NA
CDR3: CASSLRGSGNTIYF
DNA: TGTGCCAGCAGTTTAAGGGGCTCTGGAAACACCATATATTTT

V: TRBV6-1
length: 15
J: TRBJ1-1
size: few
D: TRBD1
CDR3: CASSGRTGGIAEAFF
DNA: TGTGCCAGCAGCGGTCGGACAGGGGGCATCGCTGAAGCTTTCTTT

V: TRBV6-9
length: 15
J: TRBJ2-3
size: NA
D: TRBD2
CDR3: CASSLGGRLTDTQYF
DNA: TGTGCCAGCAGTTTGGGGGGGAGACTCACAGATACGCAGTATTTT

V: TRBV12-3/TRBV12-4
length: 14
J: TRBJ1-2
size: NA
D: NA
CDR3: CASSFSGRARGYTF
DNA: TGTGCCAGCAGTTTTTCAGGGAGGGCCCGGGGCTACACCTTC

V: TRBV19
length: 15
J: TRBJ1-1
size: many
D: TRBD1
CDR3: CASSARQGVRTEAFF
DNA: TGTGCCAGTAGTGCCCGACAGGGGGTAAGAACTGAAGCTTTCTTT

V: TRBV12-3/TRBV12-4
length: 13
J: TRBJ1-2
size: few
D: NA
CDR3: CASSPSGDYGYTF
DNA: TGTGCCAGCAGTCCCTCGGGGGACTATGGCTACACCTTC

V: TRBV6-1
length: 15
J: TRBJ2-5
size: few
D: NA
CDR3: CASNPTKGGRETQYF
DNA: TGTGCCAGCAACCCCACCAAAGGGGGGAGAGAGACCCAGTACTTC

V: TRBV2
length: 18
J: TRBJ2-6
size: few
D: TRBD2
CDR3: CASRPGTTSLSGANVLTF
DNA: TGTGCCAGCAGACCCGGGACTACCTCTCTATCTGGGGCCAACGTCCTGACTTTC

V: TRBV15
length: 16
J: TRBJ1-5
size: NA
D: NA
CDR3: CATSRDPGRPNQPQHF
DNA: TGTGCCACCAGCAGAGATCCCGGGCGGCCCAATCAGCCCCAGCATTTT

V: TRBV20-1
length: 13
J: TRBJ1-3
size: few
D: NA
CDR3: CSARTDAPNTIYF
DNA: TGCAGTGCTAGGACAGACGCCCCAAACACCATATATTTT

V: TRBV24-1
length: 15
J: TRBJ2-3
size: few
D: NA
CDR3: CATSLTGPLGDTQYF
DNA: TGTGCCACCAGTCTTACGGGACCTCTAGGAGATACGCAGTATTTT

V: TRBV30
length: 12
J: TRBJ1-6
size: few
D: TRBD1
CDR3: CAWDRDYSPLHF
DNA: TGTGCCTGGGACAGGGATTATTCACCCCTCCACTTT

V: TRBV11-2
length: 15
J: TRBJ2-7
size: few
D: NA
CDR3: CASSSPGPAVNEQYF
DNA: TGTGCCAGCAGTTCCCCTGGTCCAGCCGTAAACGAGCAGTACTTC

V: TRBV2
length: 13
J: TRBJ1-1
size: NA
D: NA
CDR3: CASSELPNTEAFF
DNA: TGTGCCAGCAGTGAGCTTCCCAACACTGAAGCTTTCTTT

V: TRBV11-2
length: 13
J: TRBJ1-5
size: NA
D: TRBD1
CDR3: CASGNGQDQPQHF
DNA: TGTGCCAGCGGCAACGGACAGGACCAGCCCCAGCATTTT

V: TRBV6-1
length: 12
J: TRBJ2-2
size: few
D: NA
CDR3: CASSLGVGELFF
DNA: TGTGCCAGCAGTCTAGGGGTCGGGGAGCTGTTTTTT

V: TRBV27
length: 13
J: TRBJ2-7
size: few
D: NA
CDR3: CASSLSGSYEQYF
DNA: TGTGCCAGCAGTTTATCGGGATCCTACGAGCAGTACTTC

V: TRBV24-1
length: 16
J: TRBJ1-2
size: NA
D: NA
CDR3: CATSDAYGTGLYGYTF
DNA: TGTGCCACCAGTGATGCCTATGGCACGGGGCTCTATGGCTACACCTTC

V: TRBV27
length: 15
J: TRBJ2-3
size: NA
D: TRBD2
CDR3: CASSLAGGSTYTQYF
DNA: TGTGCCAGCTCGTTAGCGGGAGGGAGCACATATACGCAGTATTTT

V: TRBV28
length: 12
J: TRBJ1-5
size: few
D: NA
CDR3: CASRTKNQPQNF
DNA: TGTGCCAGCAGGACGAAAAATCAGCCCCAGAATTTT

V: TRBV5-1
length: 13
J: TRBJ1-1
size: NA
D: NA
CDR3: CASSATENTEAFF
DNA: TGCGCCAGCAGCGCGACAGAGAACACTGAAGCTTTCTTT

V: TRBV6-1
length: 14
J: TRBJ1-6
size: many
D: NA
CDR3: CASSERGAQRALHF
DNA: TGTGCCAGCAGTGAACGAGGGGCCCAACGGGCCCTCCACTTT

V: TRBV6-1
length: 13
J: TRBJ2-3
size: NA
D: NA
CDR3: CASSTDSTDTQYF
DNA: TGTGCCAGCAGTACGGACAGCACAGATACGCAGTATTTT

V: TRBV6-1
length: 14
J: TRBJ1-2
size: NA
D: NA
CDR3: CASSVEQVAVGYTF
DNA: TGTGCCAGCAGTGTTGAACAGGTGGCAGTAGGCTACACCTTC

V: TRBV28
length: 15
J: TRBJ2-7
size: few
D: TRBD2
CDR3: CASSLGGRAVYEQYF
DNA: TGTGCCAGCAGTTTAGGCGGGAGGGCCGTCTACGAGCAGTACTTC

V: TRBV9
length: 14
J: TRBJ1-2
size: NA
D: NA
CDR3: CASSQDQGWDGYTF
DNA: TGTGCCAGCAGCCAAGACCAGGGTTGGGATGGCTACACCTTC

V: TRBV28
length: 13
J: TRBJ1-5
size: NA
D: NA
CDR3: CASTRQVNQPQHF
DNA: TGTGCCAGCACCCGACAGGTTAATCAGCCCCAGCATTTT

V: TRBV20-1
length: 14
J: TRBJ1-6
size: NA
D: NA
CDR3: CSATGGAGNSPLHF
DNA: TGCAGTGCTACGGGGGGAGCGGGTAATTCACCCCTCCACTTT

V: TRBV28
length: 14
J: TRBJ2-3
size: few
D: TRBD2
CDR3: CASSFLSGTDTQYF
DNA: TGTGCCAGCAGTTTCCTTAGCGGGACAGATACGCAGTATTTT

V: TRBV29-1
length: 10
J: TRBJ1-1
size: NA
D: NA
CDR3: CSLGGTEAFF
DNA: TGCAGCCTGGGGGGAACTGAAGCTTTCTTT

V: TRBV28
length: 15
J: TRBJ1-1
size: few
D: NA
CDR3: CASSHYAGTTHKAFF
DNA: TGTGCCAGCAGCCATTACGCAGGGACAACCCATAAAGCTTTCTTT

V: TRBV2
length: 16
J: TRBJ2-7
size: NA
D: TRBD2
CDR3: CASRGLAGEKAFEQYF
DNA: TGTGCCAGCAGGGGACTAGCGGGAGAAAAGGCGTTCGAGCAGTACTTC

V: TRBV19
length: 15
J: TRBJ1-5
size: few
D: NA
CDR3: CASSFPGTSNQPQHF
DNA: TGTGCCAGTAGTTTTCCGGGGACCAGCAATCAGCCCCAGCATTTT

V: TRBV7-9
length: 18
J: TRBJ2-1
size: NA
D: TRBD1
CDR3: CASSTGTGILSSYNEQFF
DNA: TGTGCCAGCAGCACCGGGACAGGGATTTTGAGCTCCTACAATGAGCAGTTCTTC